The 30 T cell receptor beta chains below were found in one sample sequenced in a study of blood T cell repertoires in COVID-19. Data came from immunoSEQ multiplex PCR; TCRdb stores just in-frame clones and leaves some out. Here the sample spans 130,000 to 150,000 clones, 60% to 85% being singletons. Sequencing was performed on peripheral blood. The receptors here all came from a woman aged 60-75 years with acute or convalescent COVID-19.

This chain uses TRBV6-1 with TRBJ2-7; 12 bases map to TRBD2. J gave up 6 bases and V 4 bases, and 7 bases lay outside the gene matches. Germline V gene lookup returns CDR1 MNHNS and CDR2 SASEGT. The CDR3 runs to 15 residues. The CDR3 here is CASSAPLAGGREQYF. The CDR3 nucleotides read TGTGCCAGCAGTGCACCCCTAGCGGGAGGGCGCGAGCAGTACTTC.

This clone was counted between two and nine times. The V and J genes are TRBV5-1 and TRBJ1-6; D might be TRBD1 (6 bases). The CDR3 sequence is 16 residues long. Germline CDR1 and CDR2: SGHRS and YFSETQ. V lost 0 bases, J lost 7 bases, and 14 bases lay in between. The CDR3 reads CASSLEPTGLNSPLHF. CDR3 DNA: TGCGCCAGCAGCTTGGAACCCACAGGGCTCAATTCACCCCTCCACTTT.

For the CDR3, the DNA is TGTGCCAGCAGCTTAACTTTAACTAATCAGCCCCAGCATTTT. The encoded protein is CASSLTLTNQPQHF. The chain carries TRBV11-2 and TRBJ1-5; D not certain. CDR1 is SGHAT, CDR2 FQNNGV, per germline. CDR3 length: 14 residues. The V end was cut by 2 bases, the J end by 4 bases, with 9 bases between.

This chain links TRBV5-1 with TRBJ2-7, with TRBD1 matching over 7 bases. Germline V gives CDR1 SGHRS, CDR2 YFSETQ. This CDR3 spans 15 amino acids. Unmatched junction bases numbered 10, after V lost 4 bases and J lost 3 bases. CDR3 loop: CASSRSGTELYEQYF. CDR3 sequence (DNA): TGCGCCAGCAGCCGATCCGGGACAGAACTCTACGAGCAGTACTTC.

The genes are TRBV15 and TRBJ2-5; D unresolved. This CDR3 is built from 12 residues. V was cut by 0 bases and J by 8 bases, with 7 bases left in between. From germline, CDR1 is LNHNV and CDR2 YYDKDF (reference sequence). The CDR3 protein is CATSRDEYTQYF. CDR3 DNA: TGTGCCACCAGCAGAGATGAGTATACCCAGTACTTC.

The genes are TRBV5-1 and TRBJ2-7; TRBD2 might be the D (6 bases). This CDR3 region has 16 residues. The V and J ends lost 2 bases and 0 bases respectively, with 15 bases between them. CDR1 is SGHRS, CDR2 YFSETQ, per germline. The CDR3 bases are TGCGCCAGCAGCTTTGGCCGGGAGCCTAGCTCCTACGAGCAGTACTTC. This gives the protein CASSFGREPSSYEQYF.

The V call is TRBV29-1, the J call TRBJ1-1; maybe TRBD1 (5 bases). The CDR3 sequence is 14 residues long. V was trimmed by 5 bases and J by 0 bases, leaving 13 bases between them. Per the germline V gene, CDR1 is SQVTM and CDR2 is ANQGSEA. The CDR3 nucleotides are TGCAGCGTTTCCCCGGGGACTATGAACACTGAAGCTTTCTTT. Translation gives CSVSPGTMNTEAFF.

The V and J genes are TRBV18 and TRBJ2-1, with D possibly being TRBD1 (6 bases). There are 17 residues in the CDR3. Germline CDR1 reads KGHSH; CDR2 reads LQKENI. The germline V and J ends were trimmed by 4 bases and 6 bases, with 22 bases remaining between them. The CDR3 loop is CASSRSQGALEFNEQFF. In nucleotides, the CDR3 is TGTGCCAGCTCACGATCACAGGGTGCTCTGGAGTTCAATGAGCAGTTCTTC.

This clone was counted only a few times. The chain employs TRBV2 and TRBJ2-1; 8 nucleotides match TRBD2. There are 14 residues in the CDR3. The V gene end was trimmed by 8 bases and the J gene end by 2 bases; junction bases not matched to a gene: 5. Germline V lookup: CDR1 SNHLY, CDR2 FYNNEI. In nucleotides, the CDR3 is TGTGCCAGCCGGGGGGGAGCGACCTACAATGAGCAGTTCTTC. Protein sequence: CASRGGATYNEQFF.

The V call is TRBV4-2, the J call TRBJ2-1, with D possibly TRBD2 on 6 matching bases. V was cut by 1 base and J by 4 bases, with 20 bases left in between. Germline CDR1 LGHNA, CDR2 YNFKEQ. The CDR3 is 18 amino acids. CDR3 region: CASSQAVGRSGRYNEQFF. CDR3 nucleotide sequence: TGTGCCAGCAGCCAAGCGGTTGGGAGGTCAGGCAGGTACAATGAGCAGTTCTTC.

This clone was observed a handful of times. The rearrangement links TRBV28 to TRBJ2-3, with TRBD2 matching over 9 bases. The germline gives CDR1 MDHEN, CDR2 SYDVKM. V was pared by 6 bases and J by 10 bases, with 8 bases of the junction left unmatched. The CDR3 is 13 residues long. CDR3 bases: TGTGCCAGCAGCTTGATAGGCGGGAGGGCGCAGTATTTT. It codes for CASSLIGGRAQYF.

This chain connects TRBV7-8 to TRBJ2-1, with a possible D match to TRBD1 (5 bases). Trimming removed 2 bases from V and 15 bases from J, with 14 bases in between. This CDR3 is 12 amino acids long. Germline V gene data show CDR1 as SGHVS and CDR2 as FQNEAQ. The chain's CDR3 is CASSLRRGYGFF. Written as DNA, the CDR3 is TGTGCCAGCAGCTTACGTAGGGGATATGGGTTCTTC.

This chain connects TRBV7-8 to TRBJ1-2, with D unclear. V was clipped by 0 bases and J by 7 bases, with 18 bases between them. The CDR3 length is 16 residues. Germline V gene data show CDR1 as SGHVS and CDR2 as FQNEAQ. The CDR3 spells CASSLASTTLGAGYTF. CDR3 in DNA: TGTGCCAGCAGCTTAGCGAGCACTACCCTAGGTGCTGGCTACACCTTC.

The CDR3 spells CASRGYRGTNYGYTF. CDR3 in DNA: TGTGCCAGCAGGGGGTACAGGGGAACTAACTATGGCTACACCTTC. The chain recombines TRBV2 with TRBJ1-2; 7 bases match TRBD1. The J segment lost 0 bases and the V segment lost 6 bases, leaving 7 bases of the junction unmatched. The CDR3 is made up of 15 amino acids. Germline CDR1 and CDR2: SNHLY and FYNNEI.

This clone occurred a few times. The CDR3: CATSETRTSGSDEQFF. The CDR3 DNA sequence: TGTGCCACCAGTGAAACTCGGACTAGCGGGAGCGATGAGCAGTTCTTC. J is TRBJ2-1 and V is TRBV24-1, with TRBD2 matching over 13 bases. The germline V gene has CDR1 KGHDR and CDR2 SFDVKD. V lost 4 bases and J lost 8; bases outside the gene matches: 7. This CDR3 is built from 16 residues.

The chain recombines TRBV19 with TRBJ1-6, with 9 positions matching TRBD1. With 4 bases clipped from V and 4 bases from J, the junction kept 2 bases outside the gene matches. Germline CDR1 LNHDA, CDR2 SQIVND (reference sequence). The CDR3 is 15 residues long. DNA for the CDR3: TGTGCCAGTAGTACTGGGACAGGGTATAATTCACCCCTCCACTTT. It yields the protein CASSTGTGYNSPLHF.

The CDR3 nucleotides are TGCGCCAGCAGCCCGGGAAGCTCTGGAAACACCATATATTTT. Residues: CASSPGSSGNTIYF. The J gene is TRBJ1-3, the V gene TRBV5-1; D is unclear. This CDR3 is built from 14 residues. CDR1 and CDR2 (germline): SGHRS, YFSETQ. Trimming shortened V by 4 bases and J by 0 bases, and 8 bases separated the two germline ends. Full variable domain (rest looked up from reference TRBV5-1 and TRBJ1-3): KAGVTQTPRYLIKTRGQQVTLSCSPISGHRSVSWYQQTPGQGLQFLFEYFSETQRNKGNFPGRFSGRQFSNSRSEMNVSTLELGDSALYLCASSPGSSGNTIYFGEGSWLTVV.

This clone occurred once. The J gene is TRBJ1-2, the V gene TRBV5-1, with a tentative D call TRBD1 (5 bases). This CDR3 contains 13 residues. V was shortened by 2 bases and J by 9 bases, with 14 bases between the two germline ends. Germline assignment: CDR1 SGHRS and CDR2 YFSETQ. The CDR3 reads CASSFGTPGSYTF. The CDR3 DNA reads as TGCGCCAGCAGCTTCGGGACTCCCGGGAGCTACACCTTC.

The V and J genes are TRBV19 and TRBJ1-1; possibly TRBD1 for D (5 bases). The CDR3 sequence is 15 residues long. Germline V gene sequence: CDR1 LNHDA, CDR2 SQIVND (reference sequence). The V end lost 5 bases, the J end lost 1 base, and 14 bases lay between the germline ends. The CDR3 DNA sequence: TGTGCCAGTAGTTGGCGGGACCTTCCGAACACTGAAGCTTTCTTT. This codes for CASSWRDLPNTEAFF.

The rearrangement uses TRBV2 and TRBJ2-1; 12 positions match TRBD2. Trimming removed 6 bases from V and 7 bases from J; junction bases left unmatched: 13. The CDR3 consists of 17 residues. Germline lookup yields CDR1 SNHLY and CDR2 FYNNEI. The CDR3 here is CASRTSRTSGVRNEQFF. The CDR3 coding sequence is TGTGCCAGCAGGACCTCTAGGACTAGCGGGGTTAGGAATGAGCAGTTCTTC. The variable domain in full, with the rest retrieved from reference TRBV2 and TRBJ2-1, is EPEVTQTPSHQVTQMGQEVILRCVPISNHLYFYWYRQILGQKVEFLVSFYNNEISEKSEIFDDQFSVERPDGSNFTLKIRSTKLEDSAMYFCASRTSRTSGVRNEQFFGPGTRLTVL.

The chain is built from TRBV19 and TRBJ2-7; 11 bases are a match to TRBD1. The CDR3 runs to 15 residues. V shed 5 bases, J shed 0 bases, and the junction held 3 bases outside the gene matches. Germline CDR1 is LNHDA and CDR2 is SQIVND (reference sequence). CDR3 DNA sequence: TGTGCCAGTAGTCCCGGGACAGGGGGCTCCTACGAGCAGTACTTC. It translates to CASSPGTGGSYEQYF.

The CDR3: CATSFSGGRENEQYF. CDR3 sequence (DNA): TGTGCCACCTCTTTTTCTGGCGGGAGAGAGAACGAGCAGTACTTC. The chain links TRBV10-3 to TRBJ2-7, with 7 bases matching TRBD2. The J segment lost 5 bases and the V segment lost 10 bases, leaving 17 bases of the junction unmatched. The length of the CDR3 is 15 residues. Germline V CDR1 and CDR2: ENHRY, SYGVKD.

This clone was picked up a small number of times. The V call is TRBV6-6, the J call TRBJ2-2, with 9 positions matching TRBD2. Germline CDR1 is MNHNY and CDR2 is SVGAGI (reference sequence). V lost 9 bases, J lost 3 bases, and 5 bases stayed unmatched. The CDR3 covers 14 residues. The CDR3 spells CASISGRDTGELFF. The CDR3, as DNA: TGTGCCAGTATTAGCGGGAGAGACACCGGGGAGCTGTTTTTT.

This chain uses TRBV5-4 with TRBJ2-7, with D hard to call. This CDR3 has 14 residues. The V gene lost 1 base and the J gene lost 0 bases, with 8 bases spanning the gap. The germline V gene has CDR1 SGHNT and CDR2 YYREEE (reference sequence). CDR3 region: CASSLTWSSYEQYF. CDR3 nucleotides: TGTGCCAGCAGCTTGACTTGGAGCTCCTACGAGCAGTACTTC.

The chain uses TRBV11-2 and TRBJ1-2; perhaps TRBD1 as D (5 bases). With 7 bases removed from V and 8 bases from J, the gap between germline ends came to 20 bases. The CDR3 is made up of 14 amino acids. Per the germline V gene, CDR1 is SGHAT and CDR2 is FQNNGV. The CDR3 reads CASTQAQGPSGYTF. CDR3 DNA: TGTGCCAGCACCCAGGCCCAGGGCCCCTCGGGCTACACCTTC. The full variable domain, completed using reference TRBV11-2 and TRBJ1-2, is EAGVAQSPRYKIIEKRQSVAFWCNPISGHATLYWYQQILGQGPKLLIQFQNNGVVDDSQLPKDRFSAERLKGVDSTLKIQPAKLEDSAVYLCASTQAQGPSGYTFGSGTRLTVV.

This clone has a single count. The rearrangement uses TRBV7-9 and TRBJ2-7; maybe TRBD1 (6 bases). This CDR3 is built from 14 residues. Germline V CDR1 and CDR2: SEHNR, FQNEAQ (reference sequence). V lost 6 bases to trimming and J lost 2 bases, with 14 bases between them. CDR3: CASSRTEVPYEQYF. CDR3 nucleotides: TGTGCCAGCAGTAGGACAGAGGTTCCCTACGAGCAGTACTTC.

The chain uses TRBV7-8 and TRBJ1-5; 12 bases map to TRBD1. From germline, CDR1 is SGHVS and CDR2 FQNEAQ. The CDR3 has 19 amino acids. J lost 4 bases, V lost 1 base, and 11 bases had no gene match. CDR3 protein: CASSLGLGTGGIRNQPQHF. CDR3 DNA: TGTGCCAGCAGCTTAGGGTTGGGGACAGGGGGCATTAGGAATCAGCCCCAGCATTTT. Combining the CDR3 with reference TRBV7-8 and TRBJ1-5 gives the whole variable domain GAGVSQSPRYKVAKRGQDVALRCDPISGHVSLFWYQQALGQGPEFLTYFQNEAQLDKSGLPSDRFFAERPEGSVSTLKIQRTQQEDSAVYLCASSLGLGTGGIRNQPQHFGDGTRLSIL.

J is TRBJ2-3 and V is TRBV6-6, with a possible D match to TRBD2 (6 bases). CDR1 is MNHNY and CDR2 is SVGAGI in the germline V gene (reference sequence). The CDR3 has 16 residues. The ends were cut back, 5 bases at V and 11 bases at J, with 26 bases in the middle. This chain's CDR3 is CASSTRGTATGRRQYF. DNA for the CDR3: TGTGCCAGCAGTACTCGCGGGACTGCCACGGGGAGGAGGCAGTATTTT.

The genes are TRBV9 and TRBJ2-1, with a tentative D call TRBD2 (6 bases). Deletions cut 2 bases from V and 1 base from J, with 10 bases between. In germline, CDR1 is SGDLS, CDR2 YYNGEE. The length of the CDR3 is 15 residues. CDR3 loop: CASSVGGGSYNEQFF. For the CDR3, the DNA is TGTGCCAGCAGCGTGGGAGGCGGTTCCTACAATGAGCAGTTCTTC.

V usage is TRBV7-9 and J usage is TRBJ1-6; D gene unclear. The ends were cut back, 1 base at V and 9 bases at J, with 7 bases in the middle. Germline V gene lookup returns CDR1 SEHNR and CDR2 FQNEAQ (reference sequence). The CDR3 has 13 amino acids. This CDR3 reads CASSLDSRSPLHF. CDR3 nucleotide sequence: TGTGCCAGCAGCTTAGACTCCCGTTCACCCCTCCACTTT. Supplemented by reference TRBV7-9 and TRBJ1-6, the full variable domain reads DTGVSQNPRHKITKRGQNVTFRCDPISEHNRLYWYRQTLGQGPEFLTYFQNEAQLEKSRLLSDRFSAERPKGSFSTLEIQRTEQGDSAMYLCASSLDSRSPLHFGNGTRLTVT.